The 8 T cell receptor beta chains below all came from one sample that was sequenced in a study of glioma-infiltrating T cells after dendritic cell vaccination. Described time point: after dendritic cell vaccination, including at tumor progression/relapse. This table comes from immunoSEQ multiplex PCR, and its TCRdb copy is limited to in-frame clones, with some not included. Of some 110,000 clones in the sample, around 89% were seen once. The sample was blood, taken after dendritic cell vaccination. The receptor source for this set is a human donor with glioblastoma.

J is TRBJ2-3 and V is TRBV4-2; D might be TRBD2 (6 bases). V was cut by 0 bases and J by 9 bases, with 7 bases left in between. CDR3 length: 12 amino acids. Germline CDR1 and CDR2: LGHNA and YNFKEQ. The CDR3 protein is CASSQEGRTQYF. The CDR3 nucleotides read TGTGCCAGCAGCCAAGAGGGGAGGACGCAGTATTTT.

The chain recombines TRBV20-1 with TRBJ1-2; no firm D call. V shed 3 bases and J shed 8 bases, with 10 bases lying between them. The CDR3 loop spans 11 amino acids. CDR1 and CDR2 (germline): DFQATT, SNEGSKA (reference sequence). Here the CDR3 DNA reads TGCAGTGCTAGTTCGGGAGTCGGCTACACCTTC. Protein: CSASSGVGYTF.

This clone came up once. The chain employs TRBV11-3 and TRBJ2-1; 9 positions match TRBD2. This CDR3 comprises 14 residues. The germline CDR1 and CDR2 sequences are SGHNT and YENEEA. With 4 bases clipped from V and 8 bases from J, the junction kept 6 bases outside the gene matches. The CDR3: CASSSAGGIDEQFF. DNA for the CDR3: TGTGCCAGCAGCTCGGCGGGGGGGATCGATGAGCAGTTCTTC.

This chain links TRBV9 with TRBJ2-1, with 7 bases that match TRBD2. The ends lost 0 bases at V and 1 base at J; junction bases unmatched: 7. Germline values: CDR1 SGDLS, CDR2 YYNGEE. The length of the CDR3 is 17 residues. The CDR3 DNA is TGTGCCAGCAGCGTAGGGAGCGATAGCGGGTCCTACAATGAGCAGTTCTTC. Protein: CASSVGSDSGSYNEQFF.

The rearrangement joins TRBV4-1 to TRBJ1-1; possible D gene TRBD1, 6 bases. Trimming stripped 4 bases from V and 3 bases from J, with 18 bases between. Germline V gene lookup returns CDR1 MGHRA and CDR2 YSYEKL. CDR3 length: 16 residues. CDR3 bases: TGCGCCAGCAGCCCCCCCGGGGGGGCGCATCACACTGAAGCTTTCTTT. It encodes CASSPPGGAHHTEAFF.

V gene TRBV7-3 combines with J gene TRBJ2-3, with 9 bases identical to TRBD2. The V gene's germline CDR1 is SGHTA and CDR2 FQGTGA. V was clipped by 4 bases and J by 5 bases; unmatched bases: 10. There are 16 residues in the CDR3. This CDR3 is CASSSQASGIKDTQYF. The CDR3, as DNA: TGTGCCAGCAGCTCACAGGCTAGCGGGATCAAAGATACGCAGTATTTT.

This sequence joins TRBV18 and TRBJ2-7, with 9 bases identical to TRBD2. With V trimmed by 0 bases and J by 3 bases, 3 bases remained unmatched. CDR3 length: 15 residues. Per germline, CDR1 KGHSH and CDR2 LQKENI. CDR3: CASSPPLAGVYEQYF. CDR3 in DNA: TGTGCCAGCTCACCACCGTTAGCGGGGGTCTACGAGCAGTACTTC. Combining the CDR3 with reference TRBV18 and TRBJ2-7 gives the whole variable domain NAGVMQNPRHLVRRRGQEARLRCSPMKGHSHVYWYRQLPEEGLKFMVYLQKENIIDESGMPKERFSAEFPKEGPSILRIQQVVRGDSAAYFCASSPPLAGVYEQYFGPGTRLTVT.

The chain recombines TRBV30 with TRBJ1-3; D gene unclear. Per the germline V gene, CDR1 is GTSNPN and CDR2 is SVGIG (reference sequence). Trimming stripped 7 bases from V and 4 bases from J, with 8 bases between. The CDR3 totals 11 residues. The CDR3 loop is CAFVVGNTIYF. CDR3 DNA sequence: TGTGCCTTCGTCGTCGGAAACACCATATATTTT.